This T cell receptor (beta chain) was recovered during a study of blood T cell repertoires in COVID-19. The CDR3 covers 16 residues. Germline assignment: CDR1 SGHNT and CDR2 YYREEE (reference sequence). V shed 9 bases, J shed 1 base, and the junction held 11 bases outside the gene matches. Clones were sequenced by immunoSEQ multiplex PCR, and TCRdb holds only the in-frame ones, with some missing. The repertoire holds 120,000 or so clones, about 87% seen once, with roughly 29% in the top ten. Material: peripheral blood. The rearrangement uses TRBV5-4 and TRBJ1-5; 9 nucleotides match TRBD1. This receptor was identified in a woman in her seventies with acute or convalescent COVID-19. In DNA, the CDR3 is TGTGCCATACCATGGGACAGGGCGAAAAGCAATCAGCCCCAGCATTTT. Its translation: CAIPWDRAKSNQPQHF.